This T cell receptor (beta chain) comes out of a study of cytomegalovirus exposure and HLA in healthy donors. Study results and limitations: Among TCR beta chains, those listed as cytomegalovirus-associated numbered about 160.

Concerning this clone itself: No antigen is known for it.

Germline V gives CDR1 MGHRA, CDR2 YSYEKL. V dropped 6 bases and J dropped 1 base, with 12 bases sitting between them. CDR3 length: 14 amino acids. Here immunoSEQ multiplex PCR was the method, and the copy in TCRdb shows in-frame clones only, minus some. Of over 150,000 clones listed, 86% are singletons. The source material was PBMCs. The chain recombines TRBV4-1 with TRBJ1-1; no definite D call. The receptor was derived from a young man in good health and CMV-seropositive. CDR3: CASSGPLRNTEAFF. The CDR3 nucleotides read TGCGCCAGCAGTGGTCCCCTGCGGAACACTGAAGCTTTCTTT.